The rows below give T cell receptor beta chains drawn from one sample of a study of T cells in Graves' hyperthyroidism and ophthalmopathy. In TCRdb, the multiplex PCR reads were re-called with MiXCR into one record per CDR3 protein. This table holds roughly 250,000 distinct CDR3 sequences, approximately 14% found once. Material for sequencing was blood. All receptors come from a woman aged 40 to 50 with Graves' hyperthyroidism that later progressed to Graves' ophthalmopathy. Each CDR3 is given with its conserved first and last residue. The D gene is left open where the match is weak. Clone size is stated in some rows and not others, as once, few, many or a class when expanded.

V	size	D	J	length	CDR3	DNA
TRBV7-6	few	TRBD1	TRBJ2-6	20	CASSPIPGQGAVSGANVLTF	TGTGCCAGCAGCCCGATTCCGGGACAGGGCGCTGTCTCTGGGGCCAACGTCCTGACTTTC
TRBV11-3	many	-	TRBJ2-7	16	CASSLVGYGTNYEQYF	TGTGCCAGCAGCTTAGTCGGATACGGGACCAACTACGAGCAGTACTTC
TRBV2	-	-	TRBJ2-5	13	CASSPAYEGTEYF	TGTGCCAGCAGTCCGGCCTACGAGGGGACCGAGTACTTC
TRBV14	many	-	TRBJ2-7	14	CASRRVVVVYEQYF	TGTGCCAGCAGGCGGGTGGTAGTGGTCTACGAGCAGTACTTC
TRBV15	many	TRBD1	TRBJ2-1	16	CATSRKLTGLGDEQFF	TGTGCCACCAGCAGGAAACTGACAGGGCTTGGGGATGAGCAGTTCTTC
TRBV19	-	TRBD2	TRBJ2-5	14	CASSIAGGPKAQYF	TGTGCCAGTAGTATAGCGGGAGGGCCAAAGGCCCAGTACTTC
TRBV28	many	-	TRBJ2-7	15	CASSARKSGAYEQYF	TGTGCCAGCAGTGCAAGAAAATCAGGGGCCTACGAGCAGTACTTC
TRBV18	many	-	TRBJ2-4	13	CASSTDRQNIQYF	TGTGCCAGCTCAACGGACAGACAAAACATTCAGTACTTC
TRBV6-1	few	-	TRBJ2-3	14	CATTGRGITDTQYF	TGTGCCACCACGGGCAGGGGAATTACAGATACGCAGTATTTT
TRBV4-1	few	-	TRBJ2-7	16	CASSQDSARSSYEQYF	TGCGCCAGCAGCCAAGATTCAGCGAGGAGCTCCTACGAGCAGTACTTC
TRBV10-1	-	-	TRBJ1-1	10	CASSRYEAFF	TGCGCCAGCAGTCGTTATGAAGCTTTCTTT
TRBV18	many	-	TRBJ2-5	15	CASSTQGFGQETQYF	TGTGCCAGCTCAACCCAGGGCTTTGGCCAAGAGACCCAGTACTTC